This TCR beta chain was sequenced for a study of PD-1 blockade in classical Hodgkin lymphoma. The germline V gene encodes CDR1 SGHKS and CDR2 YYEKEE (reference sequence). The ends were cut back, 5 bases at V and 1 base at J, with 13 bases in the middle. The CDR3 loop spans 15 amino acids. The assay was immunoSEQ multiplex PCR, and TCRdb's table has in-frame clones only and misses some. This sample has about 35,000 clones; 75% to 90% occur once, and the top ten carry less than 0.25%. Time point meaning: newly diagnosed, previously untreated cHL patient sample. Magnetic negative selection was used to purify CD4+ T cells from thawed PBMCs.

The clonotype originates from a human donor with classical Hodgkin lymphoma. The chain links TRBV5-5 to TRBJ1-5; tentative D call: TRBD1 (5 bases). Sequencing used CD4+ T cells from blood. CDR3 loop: CASSSIWGSNQPQHF. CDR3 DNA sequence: TGTGCCAGCAGTAGTATATGGGGGAGCAATCAGCCCCAGCATTTT.